The 3 T cell receptor beta chains in this list originate from one sample, sequenced in a study of beta chain features in type 1 diabetes (dated by TCRdb to the late 2010s). What the research found in general, with its limitations: In all four CD4+ subsets, TCRB CDR3 length was moderately but significantly shorter in type 1 diabetes patients.

Libraries were constructed by the immunoSEQ multiplex PCR assay. All of the isolated RNA was reverse transcribed with the High Capacity cDNA Reverse Transcription Kit, so expressed TCRB transcripts were sequenced. TCRdb obtained this table from immuneACCESS and retained in-frame rearrangements with V and J assigned. These tables miss some clones; where compared with another copy, unresolved V genes account for less than half of the shortfall, and the remainder is unexplained. In this sample the table shows approximately 250,000 clones, roughly 10% of which occur a single time. The top ten clonotypes cover around 0.017% of the sample. Their antigens are not known. Sequenced: naive CD4+ T cells from blood. The cell subset or site label, read with the paper, signifies: true naive CD4+ T cells. Receptor source: a man aged 25 to 40 with type 1 diabetes.

This sequence joins TRBV5-4 and TRBJ2-1, with 7 bases identical to TRBD1. J was trimmed by 2 bases and V by 1 base; bases with no gene match: 3. The V gene's germline CDR1 is SGHNT and CDR2 YYREEE (reference sequence). The CDR3 covers 15 residues. The DNA for the CDR3 is TGTGCCAGCAGCTTGAGTCAGGGGGCCTACAATGAGCAGTTCTTC. Amino acid sequence: CASSLSQGAYNEQFF.

This chain links TRBV4-1 with TRBJ2-2, with 7 bases identical to TRBD2. This CDR3 is built from 16 residues. Losses at the gene ends were 4 bases for V and 6 bases for J; bases not matched to a gene: 11. From germline, CDR1 is MGHRA and CDR2 YSYEKL. Written as DNA, the CDR3 is TGCGCCAGCAGCCTGATTGGGCGGGGGTTCTCCGGGGAGCTGTTTTTT. Translating it yields CASSLIGRGFSGELFF.

This clone was seen only a few times. The sample has other DNA sequences that encode this CDR3 too. J is TRBJ2-5 and V is TRBV5-1; D unresolved. V lost 2 bases and J 5 bases, leaving 4 bases between the germline ends. Germline V CDR1 and CDR2: SGHRS, YFSETQ. The length of the CDR3 is 11 residues. The CDR3 DNA reads as TGCGCCAGCAGCTTAACTGAGACCCAGTACTTC. Residues: CASSLTETQYF.